The rows below give T cell receptor beta chains drawn from one sample of a study of Tregs in tolerant kidney transplant recipients. Repertoires were generated with immunoSEQ multiplex PCR, while TCRdb's copy carries only in-frame clones and drops some. This table holds nearly 95,000 clones, 93% found once. The specimen comprised CD4+ T cells from blood, sampled before the transplant. The receptors derive from a human donor who received a combined kidney and bone marrow transplant. Each CDR3 is given with its conserved first and last residue. Each record gives: D gene, clone size, J gene, V gene, CDR3 DNA, CDR3 protein. The D gene is left open where the match is weak. Expanded clones get a size class; other rows say once, few or many, or leave the size out.

- | - | TRBJ1-3 | TRBV27 | TGTGCCAGCAGTGCCCAGTTTGGACAGCCTGGAAACACCATATATTTT | CASSAQFGQPGNTIYF
- | - | TRBJ1-1 | TRBV7-6 | TGTGCCAGCAGCTTGGGACATATGGGAACTGAAGCTTTCTTT | CASSLGHMGTEAFF
TRBD1 | - | TRBJ2-2 | TRBV27 | TGTGCCAGCAGTTATGCAGGGGGAATAACCGGGGAGCTGTTTTTT | CASSYAGGITGELFF
TRBD1 | - | TRBJ2-5 | TRBV2 | TGTGCCATTACGACAGGGGGCTGGTACCAAGAGACCCAGTACTTC | CAITTGGWYQETQYF
TRBD1 | once | TRBJ2-2 | TRBV19 | TGTGCCAGTAGTACTTGGACAGGGACCGGGGAGCTGTTTTTT | CASSTWTGTGELFF
TRBD2 | once | TRBJ2-1 | TRBV10-3 | TGTGCCATCAGTGCATACTCCCCGGGACTAGCGGGGAGGAATGAGCAGTTCTTC | CAISAYSPGLAGRNEQFF
- | - | TRBJ2-2 | TRBV30 | TGTGCCTGGAGCAGGGAAAACACCGGGGAGCTGTTTTTT | CAWSRENTGELFF
TRBD1 | - | TRBJ1-1 | TRBV6-1 | TGTGCCAGCAGGAATACAGGGGAAACTGAAGCTTTCTTT | CASRNTGETEAFF
- | - | TRBJ2-7 | TRBV2 | TGTGCCAGCAGTGTGGCAGGTCGGGGGGAGCAGTACTTC | CASSVAGRGEQYF
- | - | TRBJ2-7 | TRBV6-1 | TGTGCCAGCATCATGGGCTACGAGCAGTACTTC | CASIMGYEQYF
TRBD2 | once | TRBJ2-7 | TRBV4-3 | TGCGCCAGCAGCCAAGTATTTAGCGGGGTAACCTACGAGCAGTACTTC | CASSQVFSGVTYEQYF
TRBD2 | few | TRBJ2-6 | TRBV19 | TGTGCCAGTATTTCTAGCGGGGGCTCTGGGGCCAACGTCCTGACTTTC | CASISSGGSGANVLTF
- | - | TRBJ1-3 | TRBV15 | TGTGCCACCAGCAGAGAGGCAGGGGCACTCTCTGGAAACACCATATATTTT | CATSREAGALSGNTIYF
- | - | TRBJ1-1 | TRBV7-9 | TGTGCCAGCAGCTGGACAGACTACACTGAAGCTTTCTTT | CASSWTDYTEAFF
TRBD2 | - | TRBJ2-7 | TRBV5-4 | TGTGCCAGCAGCCATCCTAGCGGGAGTAGGTACGAGCAGTACTTC | CASSHPSGSRYEQYF
- | - | TRBJ2-7 | TRBV5-1 | TGCGCCAGCAGCTATCATTACGAGCAGTACTTC | CASSYHYEQYF
TRBD1 | - | TRBJ2-7 | TRBV10-3 | TGTGCCATCAAAGGACAGGGCTACGAGCAGTACTTC | CAIKGQGYEQYF
TRBD2 | few | TRBJ2-3 | TRBV7-2 | TGTGCCAGCAGCCCCACTAGCGTGGAAGATACGCAGTATTTT | CASSPTSVEDTQYF
TRBD1 | - | TRBJ2-4 | TRBV6-5 | TGTGCCAGCAGCAGCAGGGGGCGAACCAAAAACATTCAGTACTTC | CASSSRGRTKNIQYF
- | - | TRBJ1-6 | TRBV15 | TGTGCCACCAGCAGCAAGCAGGGGCGGAACTCCTATAATTCACCCCTCCACTTT | CATSSKQGRNSYNSPLHF
TRBD1 | once | TRBJ1-3 | TRBV19 | TGTGCCAGCCCGACAGGGGCTGGAAACACCATATATTTT | CASPTGAGNTIYF
- | - | TRBJ1-2 | TRBV7-2 | TGTGCCAGCAGCTCCCAACTAGCTAACTATGGCTACACCTTC | CASSSQLANYGYTF
- | - | TRBJ1-1 | TRBV2 | TGTGCCAGCAGTGAATGGGTGGAGTTGAACACTGAAGCTTTCTTT | CASSEWVELNTEAFF
TRBD2 | - | TRBJ2-1 | TRBV6-4 | TGTGCCAGCAGTTCTGTAGCGGGAGAGGGGCTACACAATGAGCAGTTCTTC | CASSSVAGEGLHNEQFF
TRBD1 | few | TRBJ2-7 | TRBV10-3 | TGTGCCATCAAAGGTTCCCAGGGGGGACAGGACCCTCACGAGCAGTACTTC | CAIKGSQGGQDPHEQYF
TRBD1 | - | TRBJ1-2 | TRBV5-6 | TGTGCCAGCAGCCCCAGGGGACAGGGAGTCTATGGCTACACCTTC | CASSPRGQGVYGYTF
- | - | TRBJ2-3 | TRBV4-3 | TGCGCCAGCAGCCAAGATGCAGGGGGGACAGATACGCAGTATTTT | CASSQDAGGTDTQYF
TRBD2 | - | TRBJ2-3 | TRBV4-3 | TGCGCCAGCAGCCAAGTTGGGGGGGGAGGGCCCACAGATACGCAGTATTTT | CASSQVGGGGPTDTQYF
- | - | TRBJ2-7 | TRBV4-3 | TGCGCCAGCAGCCTCGCTCTAGCGAGTTTTTTCTACGAGCAGTACTTC | CASSLALASFFYEQYF
- | - | TRBJ1-6 | TRBV7-6 | TGTGCCAGCAGCTTAGAGAGCTCCTATAATTCACCCCTCCACTTT | CASSLESSYNSPLHF
- | - | TRBJ1-2 | TRBV4-2 | TGTGCCAGCAGCCAAGAGGGCAGGGGTTCTCTTGGCTACACCTTC | CASSQEGRGSLGYTF
TRBD2 | - | TRBJ2-1 | TRBV5-1 | TGCGCCAGCACCATAGCGGGGGGGGTCTACAATGAGCAGTTCTTC | CASTIAGGVYNEQFF
- | - | TRBJ2-1 | TRBV6-6 | TGTGCCAGCAGTTACTCCGGGGATGAGCAGTTCTTC | CASSYSGDEQFF